This TCR beta chain was captured by sequencing in a study of preoperative IRX-2 immunotherapy in early breast cancer. Assay used: immunoSEQ multiplex PCR; TCRdb lists only in-frame clones, some missing. Of roughly 26,000 clones in the sample, about 81% are singletons; the top ten hold 1% to 1.5%. The V and J ends lost 3 bases and 3 bases, in that order; junction bases with no gene match: 5. In germline, CDR1 is LNHDA, CDR2 SQIVND (reference sequence). The CDR3 totals 16 residues. This sample's treatment: preoperative locoregional IRX-2 cytokine immunotherapy. This phase Ib study tested locoregional IRX-2 cytokine immunotherapy given before surgery.

The chain links TRBV19 to TRBJ1-6; 7 nucleotides agree with TRBD1. The specimen was lymph node tissue, collected after IRX-2 immunotherapy. This clonotype was obtained from a human donor with breast cancer. In nucleotides, the CDR3 is TGTGCCAGTAGTATCGGGACAGCCTTCTATAATTCACCCCTCCACTTT. Its translation is CASSIGTAFYNSPLHF.